The clone carrying this T cell receptor beta chain was counted a few times. Antigen: not known. The data stem from a study of T cells in Graves' hyperthyroidism and ophthalmopathy. Study-level results: Ophthalmopathy and stable hyperthyroidism were separated by a 13 V-J model.

Stable Graves' hyperthyroidism denoted no ophthalmopathy progression over 18 months. Uncontrolled infection, other autoimmune disease, pregnancy and lactation each barred patients from inclusion. The PBMCs had their origin in 10 ml of fresh peripheral blood. From RNA transcripts, TCR beta CDR3 regions were amplified. During a first-round RT-PCR of the TCR CDR3, the HTBI primer set was used. TCRdb redid the calling of the multiplex PCR reads with MiXCR, one entry per CDR3 protein. This sample yields 350,000 to 400,000 distinct CDR3 sequences, of which 14% to 15% are seen a single time; approximately 29% belongs to the top ten. Trimming took 4 bases from V and 3 from J, leaving 10 bases between them. The CDR3 spans 13 residues. The germline V gene encodes CDR1 SEHNR and CDR2 FQNEAQ (reference sequence).

Sequencing was performed on blood. The receptor comes from a woman aged 25-40 years with Graves' hyperthyroidism. The V call is TRBV7-9, the J call TRBJ2-7; possibly TRBD2 for D (5 bases). DNA of the CDR3: TGTGCCAGCAGCTGGGAGCGCGACTACGAGCAGTACTTC. Translating it yields CASSWERDYEQYF.